These T cell receptor beta chains were read from a single sample in a study of neoadjuvant anti-PD-1 for oral cavity cancer. Assay: immunoSEQ multiplex PCR; the TCRdb copy retains only in-frame clones and omits some. This table has 14,000 or so clones, around two thirds appearing once. This material consisted of PBMCs, taken before nivolumab (anti-PD-1) treatment. The source is a person between 40 and 80 years old with oral cavity squamous cell carcinoma. Each CDR3 is given with its conserved first and last residue. A D gene is named only where the DNA matches it firmly. The listing skips clone size in some rows; elsewhere it reads once, few, many or a size class.

j_call clone_size d_call v_call cdr3_aa cdr3_nt
TRBJ1-1 once - TRBV10-3 CATEGGNTEAFF TGTGCCACCGAGGGGGGGAACACTGAAGCTTTCTTT
TRBJ2-1 - TRBD2 TRBV7-2 CASSPTAGGSYNEQFF TGTGCCAGCAGCCCTACCGCGGGAGGCTCCTACAATGAGCAGTTCTTC
TRBJ1-5 - - TRBV6-1 CASSFGQTNQPQHF TGTGCCAGCAGTTTCGGACAGACCAATCAGCCCCAGCATTTT
TRBJ2-1 - - TRBV7-6 CASSLARGRGNEQFF TGTGCCAGCAGCTTAGCGCGGGGCAGGGGGAATGAGCAGTTCTTC
TRBJ2-1 - TRBD1 TRBV6-5 CASSFDRAVNEQFF TGTGCCAGCAGTTTCGACAGGGCGGTCAATGAGCAGTTCTTC
TRBJ1-1 - - TRBV2 CASSDGTWNTEAFF TGTGCCAGCAGTGACGGGACTTGGAACACTGAAGCTTTCTTT
TRBJ2-7 - TRBD2 TRBV6-5 CASSYGTSGSEQYF TGTGCCAGCAGTTACGGGACTAGCGGGAGCGAGCAGTACTTC
TRBJ2-7 - TRBD2 TRBV7-9 CASSPPLAGRNEQYF TGTGCCAGCAGCCCCCCCCTAGCGGGACGAAACGAGCAGTACTTC
TRBJ2-7 - - TRBV27 CASSLDQGGGSRQYF TGTGCCAGCAGTTTAGACCAGGGGGGCGGGAGCCGGCAGTACTTC
TRBJ2-1 once TRBD2 TRBV29-1 CSVDSGIRDEQFF TGCAGCGTAGATAGCGGGATTCGGGATGAGCAGTTCTTC
TRBJ2-3 - - TRBV27 CASSVIKGGRRTDTQYF TGTGCCAGCAGCGTCATCAAGGGGGGGAGGCGCACAGATACGCAGTATTTT
TRBJ2-1 few TRBD1 TRBV11-2 CASSLGGLRGNEQFF TGTGCCAGCAGCTTAGGAGGGCTCAGGGGGAATGAGCAGTTCTTC
TRBJ1-2 - TRBD1 TRBV6-1 CASRTGVDYGYTF TGTGCCAGCAGAACAGGGGTGGATTATGGCTACACCTTC
TRBJ2-3 few TRBD1 TRBV9 CASSVRGGWTDTQYF TGTGCCAGCAGCGTAAGAGGGGGCTGGACAGATACGCAGTATTTT
TRBJ2-7 few - TRBV18 CASSPRARGTLDHEQYF TGTGCCAGCTCACCACGGGCCAGGGGCACCCTAGACCACGAGCAGTACTTC